The clone carrying this T cell receptor (beta chain) was counted a single time. Its antigen is undetermined. The source of the sample is a study of T cell repertoires in cytomegalovirus infection. Study overall: Public TCR beta signatures marked donors with CMV infection and the matching HLA. Study findings and constraints: The ex vivo response was dominated by HLA-C-restricted CMV-specific TCR beta clonotypes.

TCRdb reprocessed the reads with MiXCR, giving one entry per CDR3 protein. The data show some 400,000 distinct CDR3 sequences, approximately 18% seen once. The source is a human donor in good health (CMV status not recorded). Some clones in this sample may be carry-over from other donors' samples. Sequenced input: PBMCs.

The chain's CDR3 is CSVAGTDTDTQYF. CDR3 nucleotide sequence: TGCAGCGTGGCCGGGACAGACACAGATACGCAGTATTTT. This chain links TRBV29-1 with TRBJ2-3; the match to TRBD1 covers 7 bases. V shed 6 bases, J shed 2 bases, and the junction held 5 bases outside the gene matches. Per germline, CDR1 SQVTM and CDR2 ANQGSEA. There are 13 residues in the CDR3.